The next 7 T cell receptor beta chains were all read from a single sample in a study of cytomegalovirus exposure and HLA in healthy donors. The PCR contained 60 Vbeta and 13 Jbeta primers. Assay used: immunoSEQ multiplex PCR; TCRdb lists only in-frame clones, some missing. The table records about 130,000 clones, around 80% of them present only once. Sequencing input: PBMCs. The receptors derive from a man younger than 40 in good health and CMV-seronegative.

This chain uses TRBV5-1 with TRBJ2-3, with 7 bases matching TRBD1. CDR3 size: 16 residues. The ends lost 0 bases at V and 2 bases at J; junction bases unmatched: 6. CDR1 is SGHRS, CDR2 YFSETQ, per germline. CDR3 DNA sequence: TGCGCCAGCAGCTTGGCACGGGACAGAATCACAGATACGCAGTATTTT. Translated: CASSLARDRITDTQYF.

The chain has TRBV23-1 and TRBJ1-2, with D maybe TRBD1 (6 bases). TRBV23-1 is an ORF for which the function is uncertain. V dropped 4 bases and J dropped 2 bases, with 20 bases sitting between them. The CDR3 has 17 residues. CDR3 loop: CASSPASDSPRNYGYTF. The CDR3, as DNA: TGCGCCAGCAGTCCTGCCTCGGACAGTCCCAGAAACTATGGCTACACCTTC.

This chain connects TRBV30 to TRBJ1-1; D possibly corresponds to TRBD1 (6 bases). This CDR3 spans 12 amino acids. V gave up 5 bases and J gave up 3 bases, with 10 bases separating them. Germline V CDR1 and CDR2: GTSNPN, SVGIG (reference sequence). CDR3 nucleotide sequence: TGTGCCTGGTGGGGGGGGCACACTGAAGCTTTCTTT. Translated, it gives CAWWGGHTEAFF.

DNA of the CDR3: TGCGCCAGCAGCCAAGATTGGTACAGGCCCAGGGAGGTTGAAGCTTTCTTT. Residues: CASSQDWYRPREVEAFF. The rearrangement uses TRBV4-1 and TRBJ1-1; tentatively, D is TRBD1 (5 bases). Trimming pared 0 bases from V and 7 bases from J, leaving 21 bases between. CDR1 is MGHRA, CDR2 YSYEKL, per germline. CDR3 length: 17 residues.

The gene calls are TRBV6-1 and TRBJ2-7, with TRBD1 matching over 7 bases. From germline, CDR1 is MNHNS and CDR2 SASEGT. The CDR3 sequence is 14 residues long. The V and J ends lost 5 bases and 3 bases, in that order; junction bases with no gene match: 7. This CDR3 is CASSPGQTIYEQYF. CDR3 DNA sequence: TGTGCCAGCAGTCCGGGACAGACAATCTACGAGCAGTACTTC.

The chain has TRBV5-8 and TRBJ1-1, with D unresolved. This CDR3 contains 13 residues. Trimming cost V 2 bases and J 2 bases, with 7 bases left between them. Germline V gene data show CDR1 as SGHTS and CDR2 as YDEGEE. For the CDR3, the DNA is TGTGCCAGCAGCTTCCTTCGTAACACTGAAGCTTTCTTT. As protein: CASSFLRNTEAFF.

This clone was found once. The rearrangement links TRBV28 to TRBJ2-1, with 13 bases identical to TRBD2. CDR1 is MDHEN and CDR2 is SYDVKM in the germline V gene. Trimming cost V 5 bases and J 10 bases; bases outside gene matches: 5. The CDR3 totals 14 residues. The CDR3 coding sequence is TGTGCCAGCAGTCCCCCGGGACTAGCGGGAGAGCAGTTCTTC. This encodes CASSPPGLAGEQFF.